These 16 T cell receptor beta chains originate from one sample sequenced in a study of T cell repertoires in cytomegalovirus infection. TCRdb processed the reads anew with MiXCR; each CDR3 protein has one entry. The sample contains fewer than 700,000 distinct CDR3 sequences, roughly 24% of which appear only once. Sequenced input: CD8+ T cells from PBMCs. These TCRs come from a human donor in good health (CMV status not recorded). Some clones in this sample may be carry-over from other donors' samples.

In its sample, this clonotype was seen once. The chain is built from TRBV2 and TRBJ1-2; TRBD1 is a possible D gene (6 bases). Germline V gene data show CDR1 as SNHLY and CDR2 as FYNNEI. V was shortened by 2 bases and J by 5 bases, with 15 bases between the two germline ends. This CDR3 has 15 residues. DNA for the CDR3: TGTGCCAGCAGTGAATGGGCAGGGGAAGGTTATGGCTACACCTTC. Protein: CASSEWAGEGYGYTF.

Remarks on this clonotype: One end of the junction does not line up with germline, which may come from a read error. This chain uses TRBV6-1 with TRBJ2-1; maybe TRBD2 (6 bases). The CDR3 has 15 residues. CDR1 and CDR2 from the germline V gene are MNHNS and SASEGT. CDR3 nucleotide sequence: TGTGCCAACAGTCTTAGCGGCAGCTCCTACAATGAGCAGTTCTTC. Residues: CANSLSGSSYNEQFF.

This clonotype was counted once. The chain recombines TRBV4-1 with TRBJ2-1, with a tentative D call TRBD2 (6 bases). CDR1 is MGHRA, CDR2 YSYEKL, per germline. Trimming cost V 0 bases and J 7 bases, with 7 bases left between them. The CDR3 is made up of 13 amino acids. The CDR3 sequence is CASSQDAGNEQFF. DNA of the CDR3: TGCGCCAGCAGCCAAGACGCGGGAAATGAGCAGTTCTTC.

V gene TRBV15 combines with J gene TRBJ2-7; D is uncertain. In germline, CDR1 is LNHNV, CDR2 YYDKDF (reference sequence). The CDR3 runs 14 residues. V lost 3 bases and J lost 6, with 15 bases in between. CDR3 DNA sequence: TGTGCCACCAGCAGCGGCCTCTTGAGAGCCGAGCAGTACTTC. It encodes CATSSGLLRAEQYF.

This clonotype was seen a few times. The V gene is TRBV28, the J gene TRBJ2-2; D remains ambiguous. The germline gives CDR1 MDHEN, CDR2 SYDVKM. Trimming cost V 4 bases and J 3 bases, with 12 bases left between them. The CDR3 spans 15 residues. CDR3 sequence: CASSYEQLHTGELFF. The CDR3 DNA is TGTGCCAGCAGTTACGAACAGTTGCACACCGGGGAGCTGTTTTTT.

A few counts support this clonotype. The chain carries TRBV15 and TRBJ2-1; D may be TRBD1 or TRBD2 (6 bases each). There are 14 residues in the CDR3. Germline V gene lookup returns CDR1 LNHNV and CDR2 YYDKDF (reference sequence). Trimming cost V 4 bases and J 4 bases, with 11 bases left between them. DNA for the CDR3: TGTGCCACCAGCAAACGGGGGCAATACAATGAGCAGTTCTTC. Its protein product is CATSKRGQYNEQFF. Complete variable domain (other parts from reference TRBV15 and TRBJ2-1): DAMVIQNPRYQVTQFGKPVTLSCSQTLNHNVMYWYQQKSSQAPKLLFHYYDKDFNNEADTPDNFQSRRPNTSFCFLDIRSPGLGDTAMYLCATSKRGQYNEQFFGPGTRLTVL.

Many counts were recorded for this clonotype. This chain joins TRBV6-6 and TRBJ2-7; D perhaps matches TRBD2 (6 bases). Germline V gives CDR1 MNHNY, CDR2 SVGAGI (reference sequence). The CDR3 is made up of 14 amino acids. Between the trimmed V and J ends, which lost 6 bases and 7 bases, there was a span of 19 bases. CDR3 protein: CASSKRSRDWEQYV. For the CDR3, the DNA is TGTGCCAGCAGCAAGCGGTCCCGGGACTGGGAGCAGTACGTC.

CDR3 coding DNA: TGCAGCGTTGAGGACAGGGGAAAAAACAATGAGCAGTTCTTC. It specifies CSVEDRGKNNEQFF. This chain links TRBV29-1 with TRBJ2-1; 9 positions agree with TRBD1. Trimming at V came to 3 bases and at J to 5 bases, leaving 5 bases not matched to a gene. This CDR3 region has 14 residues. CDR1 and CDR2 from the germline V gene are SQVTM and ANQGSEA.

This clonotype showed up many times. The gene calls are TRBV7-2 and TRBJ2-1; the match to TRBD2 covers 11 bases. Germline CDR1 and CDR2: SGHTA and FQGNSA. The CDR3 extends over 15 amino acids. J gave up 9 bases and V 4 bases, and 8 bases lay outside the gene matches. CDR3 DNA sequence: TGTGCCAGCAGCTCCTCTCTAGCGGGGGGCACTGAGCAGTTCTTC. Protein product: CASSSSLAGGTEQFF.

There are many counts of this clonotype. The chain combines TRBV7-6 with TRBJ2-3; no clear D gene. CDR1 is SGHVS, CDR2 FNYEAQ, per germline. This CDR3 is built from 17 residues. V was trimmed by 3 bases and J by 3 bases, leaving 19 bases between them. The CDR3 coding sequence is TGTGCCAGCAGCTTTAACCTTCCCGGAGCCCTTACAGATACGCAGTATTTT. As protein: CASSFNLPGALTDTQYF.

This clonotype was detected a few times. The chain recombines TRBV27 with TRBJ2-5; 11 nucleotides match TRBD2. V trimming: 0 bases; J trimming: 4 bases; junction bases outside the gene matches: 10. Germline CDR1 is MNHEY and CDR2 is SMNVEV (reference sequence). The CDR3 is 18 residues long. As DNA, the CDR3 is TGTGCCAGCAGTTTATCACTAGCGGGGGCCCTGACGGGAGAGACCCAGTACTTC. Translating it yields CASSLSLAGALTGETQYF.

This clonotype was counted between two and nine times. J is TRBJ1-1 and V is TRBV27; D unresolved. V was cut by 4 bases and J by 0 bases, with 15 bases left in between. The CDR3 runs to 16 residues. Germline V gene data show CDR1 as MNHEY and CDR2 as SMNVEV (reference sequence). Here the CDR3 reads CASSSSKVFLNTEAFF. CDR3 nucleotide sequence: TGTGCCAGCAGTTCCTCGAAGGTATTTCTGAACACTGAAGCTTTCTTT.

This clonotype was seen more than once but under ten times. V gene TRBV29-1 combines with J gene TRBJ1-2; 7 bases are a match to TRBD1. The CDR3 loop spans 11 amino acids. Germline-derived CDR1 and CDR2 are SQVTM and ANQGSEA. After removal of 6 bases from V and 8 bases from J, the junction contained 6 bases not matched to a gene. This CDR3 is CSVPTGEGYTF. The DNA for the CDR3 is TGCAGCGTACCAACAGGGGAAGGCTACACCTTC. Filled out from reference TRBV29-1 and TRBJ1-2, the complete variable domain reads SAVISQKPSRDICQRGTSLTIQCQVDSQVTMMFWYRQQPGQSLTLIATANQGSEATYESGFVIDKFPISRPNLTFSTLTVSNMSPEDSSIYLCSVPTGEGYTFGSGTRLTVV.

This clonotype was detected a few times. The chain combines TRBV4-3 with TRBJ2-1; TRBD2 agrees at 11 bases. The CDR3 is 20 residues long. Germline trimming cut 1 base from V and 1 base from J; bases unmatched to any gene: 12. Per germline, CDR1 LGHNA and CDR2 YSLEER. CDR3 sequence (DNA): TGCGCCAGCAGCCAAGTAACCCTAGCGGGGGGCCTACAATCCTACAATGAGCAGTTCTTC. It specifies CASSQVTLAGGLQSYNEQFF.

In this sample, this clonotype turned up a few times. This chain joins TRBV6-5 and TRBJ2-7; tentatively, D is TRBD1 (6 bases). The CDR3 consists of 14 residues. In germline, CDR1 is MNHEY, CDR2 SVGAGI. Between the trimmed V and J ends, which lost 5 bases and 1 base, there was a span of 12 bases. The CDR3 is CASSKLDSSYEQYF. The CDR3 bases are TGTGCCAGCAGTAAGCTGGACAGTTCCTACGAGCAGTACTTC.

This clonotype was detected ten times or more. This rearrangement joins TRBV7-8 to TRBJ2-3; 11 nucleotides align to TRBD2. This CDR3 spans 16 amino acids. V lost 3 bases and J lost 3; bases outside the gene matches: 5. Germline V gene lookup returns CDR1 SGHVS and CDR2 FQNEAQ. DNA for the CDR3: TGTGCCAGCAGCTTCCGACTAGCGGGGTTGACAGATACGCAGTATTTT. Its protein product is CASSFRLAGLTDTQYF.